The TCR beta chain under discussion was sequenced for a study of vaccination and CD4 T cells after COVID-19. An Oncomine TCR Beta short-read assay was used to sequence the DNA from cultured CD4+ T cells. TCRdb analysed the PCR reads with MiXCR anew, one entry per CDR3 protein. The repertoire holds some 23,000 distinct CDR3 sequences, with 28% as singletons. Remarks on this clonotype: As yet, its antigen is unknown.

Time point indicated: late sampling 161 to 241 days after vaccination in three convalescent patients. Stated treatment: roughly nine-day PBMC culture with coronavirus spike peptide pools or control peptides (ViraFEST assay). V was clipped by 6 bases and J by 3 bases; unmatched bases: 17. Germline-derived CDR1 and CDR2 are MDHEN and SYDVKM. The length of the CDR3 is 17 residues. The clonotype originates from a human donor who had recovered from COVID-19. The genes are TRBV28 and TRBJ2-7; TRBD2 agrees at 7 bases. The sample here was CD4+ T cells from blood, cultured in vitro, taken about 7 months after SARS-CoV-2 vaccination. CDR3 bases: TGTGCCAGCAGAACCCCCGAAGCGGGACTTGAAGGCTACGAGCAGTACTTC. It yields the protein CASRTPEAGLEGYEQYF.